This T cell receptor (beta chain) comes out of a study of identical twins. This CDR3 has 15 amino acids. Trimming removed 8 bases from V and 5 bases from J, with 21 bases in between. Healthy Caucasian individuals made up all the donors. This clonotype has more than one count but fewer than ten. Its antigen is unknown. Regarding the study as a whole: Cord blood's abundant beta clonotypes had fewer insertions, unlike memory repertoires. In zero-insertion analyses, partial confounding could arise from invariant MAIT and iNKT cells. The authors drew conclusions from cross-sectional statistical analysis rather than following the same donors.

Using its own MiXCR run on the 5' RACE reads, TCRdb lists one record per CDR3 protein. The sample carries around 530,000 distinct CDR3 sequences, approximately 14% recorded once. The sample was also reused in another study, on yellow fever vaccine responses in identical twins.

Sequencing was done on a sample of CD4+ T cells sorted from blood. The origin of this receptor is a woman younger than 30 in good health. This chain uses TRBV12-3 or TRBV12-4 with TRBJ1-1, with D possibly matching TRBD1 (6 bases). The CDR3 DNA is TGTGCCAGCCGCCCCAGGCGGGGGGCGTTGACTGAAGCTTTCTTT. Protein sequence: CASRPRRGALTEAFF.